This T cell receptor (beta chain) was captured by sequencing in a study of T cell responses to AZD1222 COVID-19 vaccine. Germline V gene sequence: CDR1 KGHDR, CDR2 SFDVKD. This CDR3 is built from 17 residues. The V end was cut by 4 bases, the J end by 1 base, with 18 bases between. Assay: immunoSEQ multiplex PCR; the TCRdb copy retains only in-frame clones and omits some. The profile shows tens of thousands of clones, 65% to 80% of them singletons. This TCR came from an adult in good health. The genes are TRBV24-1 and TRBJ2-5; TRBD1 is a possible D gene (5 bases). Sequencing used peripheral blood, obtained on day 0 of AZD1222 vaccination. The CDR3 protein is CATSDPSRGHPQETQYF. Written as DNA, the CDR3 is TGTGCCACCAGTGACCCCTCTCGCGGACACCCCCAAGAGACCCAGTACTTC.